These T cell receptor beta chains were read from a single sample in a study of CD8+ T cells in alopecia areata. Only in-frame clones appear in the TCRdb table, and some are missing; sequencing was by immunoSEQ multiplex PCR. The repertoire holds under 350,000 clones, with 58% as singletons. Sequencing used CD4+ T cells sorted from blood, obtained at week 24, from a patient treated with tofacitinib. These receptor sequences come from a human donor with alopecia areata. CDR3s include the opening cysteine and the closing phenylalanine or tryptophan. The order of the fields is J gene, D gene, clone size, V gene, CDR3 DNA, CDR3 protein. A D gene is named only where the DNA matches it firmly. The size field is filled for only some rows; it gives once, few, many or a size class.

TRBJ1-2,NA,NA,TRBV20-1,TGCAGTGGGACGGAAGACTATGGCTACACCTTC,CSGTEDYGYTF
TRBJ2-2,NA,NA,TRBV2,TGTGCCAGCAGACCGGACGTCGGTAACACCGGGGAGCTGTTTTTT,CASRPDVGNTGELFF
TRBJ1-4,NA,few,TRBV5-4,TGTGCCAGCAGCTTGGATCGGGGGGATGAAAAACTGTTTTTT,CASSLDRGDEKLFF
TRBJ2-3,TRBD2,NA,TRBV4-1,TGCGCCAGCCGCGCAGTAGACACTAGCGGGGTCCGCGCAGATACGCAGTATTTT,CASRAVDTSGVRADTQYF
TRBJ1-1,NA,NA,TRBV14,TGTGCCAGCAGCCTACAAGGAGGGGTAACTGAAGCTTTCTTT,CASSLQGGVTEAFF
TRBJ1-6,NA,NA,TRBV27,TGTGCCAGCAGTTTCCCGGGGCTATCACCCCTCCACTTT,CASSFPGLSPLHF
TRBJ2-1,NA,NA,TRBV29-1,TGCAGCGCCATAGGGCGCCAGTGGGGTGGGGATGAGCAGTTCTTC,CSAIGRQWGGDEQFF
TRBJ1-2,TRBD1,few,TRBV10-3,TGTGCCAGCGAAACCCGGACAGGGGGCAAAGGCTATGGCTACACCTTC,CASETRTGGKGYGYTF
TRBJ1-5,NA,NA,TRBV4-3,TGCGCCAGCAGCCAAGAGAAAGCCGGTGATTATCAGCCCCAGCATTTT,CASSQEKAGDYQPQHF
TRBJ1-2,TRBD1,NA,TRBV30,TGTGCCTGGAGTGTAAGACAGGGAAGGGGACCTAACTATGGCTACACCTTC,CAWSVRQGRGPNYGYTF
TRBJ2-5,NA,few,TRBV29-1,TGCAGCGTGGGGGAAGGGGGGCTTCAAGAGACCCAGTACTTC,CSVGEGGLQETQYF
TRBJ2-5,TRBD1,NA,TRBV7-9,TGTGCCAGCAGCCCGATACAGGGGGTCCAAGAGACCCAGTACTTC,CASSPIQGVQETQYF
TRBJ2-2,NA,few,TRBV10-3,TGTGCCATCAGTGAGTCGAAGGCGGCCGGGGAGCTGTTTTTT,CAISESKAAGELFF
TRBJ1-6,NA,NA,TRBV18,TGTGCCAGCTCACCAGGGATGGATTCACCCCTCCACTTT,CASSPGMDSPLHF
TRBJ2-7,NA,once,TRBV7-2,TGTGCCAGCAGCTTAGGCGGTTCGGGGGCCTGGGTTTTC,CASSLGGSGAWVF
TRBJ2-3,NA,NA,TRBV29-1,TGCAGCGTTCTCGGGCCATCAGCCCTCGCAGATACGCAGTATTTT,CSVLGPSALADTQYF
TRBJ2-1,TRBD2,NA,TRBV12-5,TGTGCTAGTGGTTCCGAGCGGGGGAGCTCCTACAATGAGCAGTTCTTC,CASGSERGSSYNEQFF
TRBJ2-7,NA,NA,TRBV7-2,TGTGCCAGCAGCCTGCAGGGACCCCGTTACGAGCAGTACTTC,CASSLQGPRYEQYF
TRBJ1-1,NA,NA,TRBV18,TGTGCCAGCTCACCCCGGTCGAGCACTGAAGCTTTCTTT,CASSPRSSTEAFF
TRBJ1-2,NA,NA,TRBV4-2,TGTGCCAGCAGCCAATCGGGGGAAGGAGGATATGGCTACACCTTC,CASSQSGEGGYGYTF
TRBJ2-1,TRBD1,few,TRBV6-6,TGTGCCAGCCGAACAGGGGGGAGTTACAATGAGCAGTTCTTC,CASRTGGSYNEQFF
TRBJ2-5,TRBD2,few,TRBV7-2,TGTGCCAGCAGCTCGGGACTAGCGGGGGCAGAGACCCAGTACTTC,CASSSGLAGAETQYF
TRBJ1-2,NA,NA,TRBV30,TGTGCCTGGAGTCGCGTGGGCCGTGGAGGTGGCTACACCTTC,CAWSRVGRGGGYTF
TRBJ2-1,NA,NA,TRBV7-2,TGTGCCAGCAGCTTAGGGACTATTGAGCAGTTCTTC,CASSLGTIEQFF